This T cell receptor beta chain was captured by sequencing in a study of blood T cell repertoires in COVID-19. Study-level background: Sites in the United States, Italy and Spain provided acute and convalescent COVID-19 samples. From T cells, B-cell-depleted T cells, or PBMCs came the material, which was cDNA or gDNA.

Study processing details: Amplification of reference gene primers was used by the study to estimate nucleated cell counts. Produced via immunoSEQ multiplex PCR; TCRdb's table is partial and in-frame only. V and J calls and clone size come straight from that table; D and trimming were deduced from the DNA. The data show over 70,000 clones, roughly three quarters seen once. Patients at the Seattle site were enrolled during active infection and followed longitudinally. This receptor was identified in a man aged 70-80 years with COVID-19, enrolled during active disease. The sequencing input was peripheral blood.

This chain's CDR3 is CASSFQTPQHF. CDR3 in DNA: TGTGCCAGCAGTTTTCAGACACCCCAGCATTTT. The V gene is TRBV28, the J gene TRBJ1-5, with unresolved D. Trimming took off 3 bases at V and 10 bases at J, with 7 bases between the two ends. This CDR3 region has 11 residues. Germline assignment: CDR1 MDHEN and CDR2 SYDVKM.